These 5 T cell receptor beta chains were sequenced from one sample in a study of breast tumors, draining lymph nodes, adjacent tissues. Using its own MiXCR run on the multiplex PCR reads, TCRdb lists one record per CDR3 protein. The sample holds 12,000 to 15,000 distinct CDR3 sequences; around 52% are singletons and the top ten take over 30%. Sequences were obtained from tumor-adjacent breast tissue. These receptors were obtained from a female donor with breast cancer. Some clones in this sample may be carry-over from other donors' samples.

This clonotype has a count of ten or more. Given a much more abundant clone one base away, this may be a read error. J is TRBJ2-3 and V is TRBV11-2; D is unclear. Germline CDR1 and CDR2: SGHAT and FQNNGV. The CDR3 has 13 amino acids. The CDR3 sequence is CASGFTNSDTQYF. CDR3 sequence (DNA): TGTGCCAGCGGCTTCACTAATTCAGATACGCAGTATTTT.

The chain uses TRBV10-1 and TRBJ2-7, with TRBD1 matching over 7 bases. Trimming removed 7 bases from V and 3 bases from J; junction bases left unmatched: 6. The CDR3 has 13 residues. Germline V CDR1 and CDR2: WNHNN, SYGVQD (reference sequence). The CDR3 bases are TGCGCCAGCACCGGGACAGAAAACTACGAGCAGTACTTC. Protein product: CASTGTENYEQYF.

The rearrangement joins TRBV5-8 to TRBJ1-2; the match to TRBD1 covers 8 bases. The CDR3 covers 13 residues. Germline values: CDR1 SGHTS, CDR2 YDEGEE. J lost 8 bases, V lost 4 bases, and 7 bases had no gene match. DNA of the CDR3: TGTGCCAGCAGCCTATACAGGGGGATAGGCTACACCTTC. Its protein product is CASSLYRGIGYTF.

The count of this clonotype is one. This rearrangement joins TRBV12-3 or TRBV12-4 to TRBJ2-1; 7 bases align to TRBD2. With 5 bases clipped from V and 4 bases from J, the junction kept 5 bases outside the gene matches. The CDR3 contains 14 residues. The CDR3 spells CASSTSGTYNEQFF. CDR3 nucleotides: TGTGCCAGCAGTACCAGCGGGACTTACAATGAGCAGTTCTTC.

The chain combines TRBV2 with TRBJ1-5; D ambiguous. V lost 7 bases and J 5 bases, leaving 12 bases between the germline ends. The germline V gene encodes CDR1 SNHLY and CDR2 FYNNEI. CDR3 size: 13 residues. CDR3 sequence reads: CASTGQNYQPQHF. Here the CDR3 DNA reads TGTGCCAGCACAGGTCAGAATTATCAGCCCCAGCATTTT. The full variable domain, rest sourced from reference TRBV2 and TRBJ1-5, is EPEVTQTPSHQVTQMGQEVILRCVPISNHLYFYWYRQILGQKVEFLVSFYNNEISEKSEIFDDQFSVERPDGSNFTLKIRSTKLEDSAMYFCASTGQNYQPQHFGDGTRLSIL.